Presented here are 12 T cell receptor beta chains from one specimen sequenced in a study of response to subunit inactivated influenza vaccine. TCRdb independently ran MiXCR on the RT-PCR reads; one entry per CDR3 protein. The sample carries around 760,000 distinct CDR3 sequences, 11% to 15% recorded once. The sample was PBMCs from blood, taken around 14 days before vaccination. Source of these receptors: a middle-aged man who received an inactivated influenza vaccine.

The chain combines TRBV5-1 with TRBJ2-7; D gene uncertain. The ends were cut back, 0 bases at V and 5 bases at J, with 12 bases in the middle. CDR1 and CDR2 from the germline V gene are SGHRS and YFSETQ. CDR3 size: 14 residues. CDR3 in DNA: TGCGCCAGCAGCTTGGGGGCCCAGAGGAACGAGCAGTACTTC. As protein: CASSLGAQRNEQYF.

Turning to this clonotype: At one boundary the junction diverges from the germline segment, which might be a read error. The rearrangement uses TRBV6-2 or TRBV6-3 and TRBJ2-1; D unclear. CDR1 and CDR2 (germline): MNHEY, SVGEGT. The CDR3 runs 12 residues. This CDR3 is CASRSSYYEQFF. CDR3 nucleotide sequence: TGTGCCAGCAGGAGCTCCTACTATGAGCAGTTCTTC.

The CDR3 region is CASSAIQGRDTQYF. CDR3 nucleotide sequence: TGTGCCAGCAGTGCCATACAGGGCCGTGATACGCAGTATTTT. The chain joins TRBV6-1 to TRBJ2-3; D possibly corresponds to TRBD1 (6 bases). The CDR3 covers 14 residues. V lost 4 bases to trimming and J lost 6 bases, with 14 bases between them. Per germline, CDR1 MNHNS and CDR2 SASEGT.

This clonotype was found a few times. The V call is TRBV12-3 or TRBV12-4, the J call TRBJ1-4; D may be TRBD1 (5 bases). V was pared by 0 bases and J by 8 bases, with 7 bases between. The CDR3 has 13 amino acids. In DNA form, the CDR3 reads TGTGCCAGCAGTTTAGCGGCAGGGGAAAAACTGTTTTTT. This gives the protein CASSLAAGEKLFF.

This clonotype was counted a few times. The rearrangement links TRBV4-2 to TRBJ1-1; TRBD1 aligns across 8 bases. The trim removed 2 bases at V and 6 bases at J, leaving 5 bases unmatched. The CDR3 runs to 14 residues. CDR1 LGHNA and CDR2 YNFKEQ come from the germline V gene. The CDR3 nucleotides read TGTGCCAGCAGCCAAATCGGACAGGGCTCTGAAGCTTTCTTT. As protein: CASSQIGQGSEAFF.

This sequence joins TRBV10-2 and TRBJ1-1, with D maybe TRBD1 (6 bases). In germline, CDR1 is WSHSY, CDR2 SAAADI. Trimming took 0 bases from V and 0 from J, leaving 11 bases between them. This CDR3 spans 16 amino acids. The CDR3 DNA reads TGCGCCAGCAGTGAGTCGTGGGGGCGGATGAACACTGAAGCTTTCTTT. Protein product: CASSESWGRMNTEAFF.

There are a few counts of this clonotype. V is TRBV20-1 and J is TRBJ2-5; D gene uncertain. The germline V and J ends were trimmed by 7 bases and 3 bases, with 6 bases remaining between them. Germline-derived CDR1 and CDR2 are DFQATT and SNEGSKA (reference sequence). The CDR3 runs to 10 residues. CDR3 sequence reads: CSVAEETQYF. CDR3 DNA sequence: TGCAGTGTGGCAGAAGAGACCCAGTACTTC.

This clonotype has ten or more counts. The chain joins TRBV24-1 to TRBJ1-1; D is undetermined. The CDR3 sequence is 13 residues long. The germline CDR1 and CDR2 sequences are KGHDR and SFDVKD. The ends were cut back, 0 bases at V and 7 bases at J, with 8 bases in the middle. This chain's CDR3 is CATSDLLRDEAFF. CDR3 bases: TGTGCCACCAGTGATTTGCTTAGGGATGAAGCTTTCTTT.

The V call is TRBV20-1, the J call TRBJ2-1; TRBD1 aligns across 9 bases. The CDR3 has 18 amino acids. From germline, CDR1 is DFQATT and CDR2 SNEGSKA (reference sequence). Trimming took 3 bases from V and 4 from J; bases not matched to a gene: 16. DNA of the CDR3: TGCAGTGCTAGGTCCGGACAGGGGTCTATTCTCCGGTACAATGAGCAGTTCTTC. It translates to CSARSGQGSILRYNEQFF.

This clonotype was counted between two and nine times. This rearrangement joins TRBV24-1 to TRBJ1-5, with D perhaps TRBD1 (6 bases). Trimming took 7 bases from V and 1 from J, leaving 13 bases between them. The V gene's germline CDR1 is KGHDR and CDR2 SFDVKD. The CDR3 runs to 15 residues. The CDR3 DNA is TGTGCCACCAGCCCGGGGGGCGAAAGCAATCAGCCCCAGCATTTT. Amino acids: CATSPGGESNQPQHF.

This clonotype has only a few counts. This rearrangement joins TRBV7-2 to TRBJ2-3; weak D call: TRBD1 (5 bases). Trimming pared 5 bases from V and 2 bases from J, leaving 14 bases between. The CDR3 is 15 residues long. CDR1 and CDR2 (germline): SGHTA, FQGNSA. Here the CDR3 reads CASSLSRQNTDTQYF. Here the CDR3 DNA reads TGTGCCAGCAGCCTTAGTAGACAGAACACAGATACGCAGTATTTT.

Only a few counts were recorded for this clonotype. V usage is TRBV4-2 and J usage is TRBJ2-3; no clear D. V lost 0 bases, J lost 2 bases, and 9 bases lay in between. This CDR3 is 15 amino acids long. From germline, CDR1 is LGHNA and CDR2 YNFKEQ. CDR3 sequence: CASSQEKVPTDTQYF. The CDR3 DNA reads TGTGCCAGCAGCCAAGAAAAAGTCCCCACAGATACGCAGTATTTT.